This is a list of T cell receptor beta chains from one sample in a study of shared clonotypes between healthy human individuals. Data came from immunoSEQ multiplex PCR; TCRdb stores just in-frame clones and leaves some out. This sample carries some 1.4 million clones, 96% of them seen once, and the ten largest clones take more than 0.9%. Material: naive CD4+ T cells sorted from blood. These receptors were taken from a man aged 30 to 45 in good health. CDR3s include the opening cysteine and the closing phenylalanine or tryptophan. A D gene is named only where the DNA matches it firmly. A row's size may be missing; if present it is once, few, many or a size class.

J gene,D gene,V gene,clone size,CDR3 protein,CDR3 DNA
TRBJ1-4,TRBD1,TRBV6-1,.,CASRRTGETNEKLFF,TGTGCCAGCAGGCGGACAGGGGAAACTAATGAAAAACTGTTTTTT
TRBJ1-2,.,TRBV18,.,CASSPPSLGNYGYTF,TGTGCCAGCTCACCACCATCTCTGGGGAACTATGGCTACACCTTC
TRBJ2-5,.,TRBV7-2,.,CASSLQGQGTQYF,TGTGCCAGCAGCTTACAGGGGCAGGGGACCCAGTACTTC
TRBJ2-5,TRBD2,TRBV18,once,CASSPLGLAGETQYF,TGTGCCAGCTCACCATTAGGACTAGCGGGAGAGACCCAGTACTTC
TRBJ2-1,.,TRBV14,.,CASSQDLGRNYNEQFF,TGTGCCAGCAGCCAAGATCTGGGGCGGAACTACAATGAGCAGTTCTTC
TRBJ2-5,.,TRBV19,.,CASRPGLGKETQYF,TGTGCCAGTAGGCCCGGACTCGGCAAAGAGACCCAGTACTTC
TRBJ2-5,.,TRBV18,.,CASSPERGQIQETQYF,TGTGCCAGCTCACCCGAGCGCGGACAGATTCAAGAGACCCAGTACTTC
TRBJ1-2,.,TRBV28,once,CASSPISGFGYTF,TGTGCCAGCAGTCCGATTTCAGGATTTGGCTACACCTTC
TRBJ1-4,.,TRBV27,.,CASSLFGGPGEKLFF,TGTGCCAGCAGTTTATTTGGGGGCCCAGGTGAAAAACTGTTTTTT
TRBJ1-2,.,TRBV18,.,CASSPREGTAGYTF,TGTGCCAGCTCACCCAGGGAGGGGACGGCTGGCTACACCTTC
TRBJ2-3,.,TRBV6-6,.,CASSRGTRATDTQYF,TGTGCCAGCAGTAGGGGGACCAGAGCTACAGATACGCAGTATTTT
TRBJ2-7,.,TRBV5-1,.,CASSFGQIYEQYF,TGCGCCAGCAGCTTCGGACAGATCTACGAGCAGTACTTC
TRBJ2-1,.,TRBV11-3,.,CASSLDSEEYNEQFF,TGTGCCAGCAGCTTGGACTCAGAAGAATACAATGAGCAGTTCTTC
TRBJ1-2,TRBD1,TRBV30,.,CAWSVPQGNTF,TGTGCCTGGAGCGTACCACAGGGGAACACCTTC
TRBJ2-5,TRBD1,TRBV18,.,CASTPRGQETQYF,TGTGCCAGCACCCCCAGGGGGCAAGAGACCCAGTACTTC
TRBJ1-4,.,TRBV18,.,CASSLRRQATNEKLFF,TGTGCCAGCTCACTTCGGAGACAGGCAACTAATGAAAAACTGTTTTTT
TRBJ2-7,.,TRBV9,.,CASSAGSEQYF,TGTGCCAGCAGCGCGGGGAGCGAGCAGTACTTC
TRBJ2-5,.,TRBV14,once,CASSQVPGETQYF,TGTGCCAGCAGCCAAGTCCCGGGCGAGACCCAGTACTTC
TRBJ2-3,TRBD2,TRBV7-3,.,CASSSTSGSSSDTQYF,TGTGCCAGCAGCAGCACTAGCGGGAGTTCCTCAGATACGCAGTATTTT
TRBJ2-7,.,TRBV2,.,CASKRDLSEQYF,TGTGCCAGCAAAAGGGATCTGTCCGAGCAGTACTTC
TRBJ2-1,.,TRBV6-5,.,CASSYSKGGILGEQFF,TGTGCCAGCAGTTACTCTAAGGGAGGTATACTAGGCGAGCAGTTCTTC
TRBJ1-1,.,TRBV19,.,CASSIGPVRENTEAFF,TGTGCCAGTAGTATAGGACCGGTGAGGGAGAACACTGAAGCTTTCTTT
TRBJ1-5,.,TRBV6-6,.,CATSRGYSNQPQHF,TGTGCCACCTCAAGGGGGTATAGCAATCAGCCCCAGCATTTT
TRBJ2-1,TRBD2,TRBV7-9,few,CASSRGLAGNEQFF,TGTGCCAGCAGCCGTGGACTAGCGGGCAATGAGCAGTTCTTC
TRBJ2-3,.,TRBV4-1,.,CASSLFSAGPTLLGTDTQYF,TGCGCCAGCAGCCTCTTCTCAGCAGGGCCCACCCTGCTCGGCACAGATACGCAGTATTTT
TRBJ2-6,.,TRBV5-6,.,CASSPRGSGANVLTF,TGTGCCAGCAGCCCCAGGGGTTCTGGGGCCAACGTCCTGACTTTC
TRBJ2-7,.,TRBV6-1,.,CASSEFRGGNEQYF,TGTGCCAGCAGTGAATTTAGGGGCGGTAACGAGCAGTACTTC
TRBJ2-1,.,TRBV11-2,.,CASSLGSGSYNEQFF,TGTGCCAGCAGCTTAGGTAGTGGCTCCTACAATGAGCAGTTCTTC
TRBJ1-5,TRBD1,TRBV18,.,CASSPTRGRSDQPQHF,TGTGCCAGCTCACCAACCAGGGGGCGGTCGGATCAGCCCCAGCATTTT
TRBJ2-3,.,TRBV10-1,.,CASSGLFTDTQYF,TGCGCCAGCAGTGGCCTTTTCACAGATACGCAGTATTTT
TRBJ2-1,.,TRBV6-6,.,CASSLDAEQFF,TGTGCCAGCAGCCTGGACGCCGAGCAGTTCTTC
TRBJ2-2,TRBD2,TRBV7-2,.,CASSLGLAGSTGELFF,TGTGCCAGCAGCTTGGGACTAGCGGGATCCACCGGGGAGCTGTTTTTT
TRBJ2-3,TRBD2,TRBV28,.,CASIETSGRTDTQYF,TGTGCCAGCATCGAGACTAGCGGGAGGACAGATACGCAGTATTTT
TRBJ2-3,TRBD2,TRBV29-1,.,CSVGAQTSGRGDTQYF,TGCAGCGTTGGGGCCCAGACTAGCGGGAGAGGAGATACGCAGTATTTT
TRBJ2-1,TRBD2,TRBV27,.,CASSLLADLYNEQFF,TGTGCCAGCAGTTTACTAGCGGATCTTTACAATGAGCAGTTCTTC
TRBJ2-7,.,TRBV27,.,CASSLSINADGTQEQYF,TGTGCCAGCAGTTTATCGATCAATGCTGACGGGACACAAGAGCAGTACTTC
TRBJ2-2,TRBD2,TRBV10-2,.,CASRPGLGLAGELFF,TGCGCCAGCAGACCGGGACTAGGGCTCGCCGGGGAGCTGTTTTTT
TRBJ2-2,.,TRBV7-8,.,CASSLVLAIENTGELFF,TGTGCCAGCAGCTTGGTGTTAGCGATTGAAAACACCGGGGAGCTGTTTTTT
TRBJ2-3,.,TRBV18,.,CASSPVVGHAFSTDTQYF,TGTGCCAGCTCACCAGTCGTGGGCCACGCGTTTAGCACAGATACGCAGTATTTT
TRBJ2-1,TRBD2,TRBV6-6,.,CASRATSGSVYEQFF,TGTGCCAGCAGGGCGACTAGCGGGAGTGTGTATGAGCAGTTCTTC
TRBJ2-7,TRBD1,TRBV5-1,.,CASSPSGTAYEQYF,TGCGCCAGCAGTCCCTCAGGGACAGCCTACGAGCAGTACTTC
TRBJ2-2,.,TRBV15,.,CATRGRGPWTGELFF,TGTGCCACCAGGGGGCGGGGGCCGTGGACCGGGGAGCTGTTTTTT
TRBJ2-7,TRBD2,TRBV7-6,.,CASSPGSSGASYEQYF,TGTGCCAGCAGCCCTGGTTCTAGCGGAGCCTCCTACGAGCAGTACTTC